This T cell receptor (beta chain) derives from a study of tissue T cells after allogeneic stem cell transplantation. Study-level information: Patients with graft-versus-host disease had grafts: four unmodified, three CD34-selected and T-cell-depleted. All graft-versus-host disease patients had gastrointestinal involvement and received several lines of directed therapy. Study-wide points: In patients and mice, blood and spleen missed much of tissue repertoire. Limitations included a small, clinically heterogeneous cohort and limited sampling depth.

Data came from immunoSEQ multiplex PCR; TCRdb stores just in-frame clones and leaves some out. The repertoire holds tens of thousands of clones, approximately 85% seen once, with 3.5% to 4.5% in the top ten. On this clone itself: Its antigen is as yet unknown.

The TCR sequence derives from a woman aged 18 to 55 who later had graft-versus-host disease after an allogeneic stem cell transplant. Sequencing used blood, obtained before transplantation.

Here the CDR3 reads CAWSLQGWGGELFF. CDR3 DNA: TGTGCCTGGAGTCTACAGGGATGGGGCGGGGAGCTGTTTTTT. The chain recombines TRBV30 with TRBJ2-2; TRBD1 might be the D (6 bases). Between the trimmed V and J ends, which lost 2 bases and 7 bases, there was a span of 14 bases. Germline V gene lookup returns CDR1 GTSNPN and CDR2 SVGIG (reference sequence). The CDR3 runs 14 residues.